A selection of T cell receptor beta chains follows, all from one sample in a study of cytomegalovirus exposure and HLA in healthy donors. Method: immunoSEQ multiplex PCR; TCRdb's copy keeps in-frame clones and lacks some. The sample shows around 150,000 clones, about 81% of them seen only once. The sequenced material came from PBMCs. The receptors derive from a woman aged 45-59 years in good health and CMV-seropositive. Each CDR3 is given with its conserved first and last residue. Each record gives: clone size, V gene, J gene, D gene, CDR3 DNA, CDR3 protein. A D gene is named only where the DNA matches it firmly. Size is omitted from some rows. Given values are once, few, many or a class for expanded clones.

size: .; V: TRBV18; J: TRBJ2-5; D: .; DNA: TGTGCCAGCTCCCGATCTAAGGCGGGGTTGGAGACCCAGTACTTC; CDR3: CASSRSKAGLETQYF
size: .; V: TRBV5-1; J: TRBJ2-3; D: .; DNA: TGCGCCAGCAGCTTGGAGGTCGGGCGTCGGGGGTATTTT; CDR3: CASSLEVGRRGYF
size: .; V: TRBV27; J: TRBJ1-5; D: .; DNA: TGTGCCAGCAGTTTAGTACAGGGAGCTCAGCCCCAGCATTTT; CDR3: CASSLVQGAQPQHF
size: .; V: TRBV30; J: TRBJ2-2; D: .; DNA: TGTGCCTGGAGTGTGACAGTTGCCGGGGAGCTGTTTTTT; CDR3: CAWSVTVAGELFF
size: .; V: TRBV7-3; J: TRBJ2-5; D: TRBD2; DNA: TGTGCCAGCAGTCCACTAGCGGGGGTAATAGAGACCCAGTACTTC; CDR3: CASSPLAGVIETQYF
size: .; V: TRBV27; J: TRBJ1-5; D: .; DNA: TGTGCCAGCAGTTCCGGACAGACTAGCAATCAGCCCCAGCATTTT; CDR3: CASSSGQTSNQPQHF
size: .; V: TRBV7-8; J: TRBJ2-5; D: TRBD1; DNA: TGTGCCAGCAGCTGGCATTGGGGACAGGGCGTGCGTCACCAAGAGACCCAGTACTTC; CDR3: CASSWHWGQGVRHQETQYF
size: few; V: TRBV2; J: TRBJ2-5; D: .; DNA: TGTGCCAGCAGTGAATCGGCGGGGCAAGAGACCCAGTACTTC; CDR3: CASSESAGQETQYF
size: .; V: TRBV19; J: TRBJ1-2; D: TRBD1; DNA: TGTGCCAGTAGCCCGGGACAGGGTCAAGGCTACACCTTC; CDR3: CASSPGQGQGYTF
size: .; V: TRBV5-6; J: TRBJ1-6; D: .; DNA: TGTGCCAGCACCCTCGGGGAGGGACATTCACCCCTCCACTTT; CDR3: CASTLGEGHSPLHF
size: .; V: TRBV5-1; J: TRBJ1-3; D: .; DNA: TGCGCCAGCAGCTCCTCCGGGACACAATCCTCTGGAAACACCATATATTTT; CDR3: CASSSSGTQSSGNTIYF
size: .; V: TRBV6-4; J: TRBJ1-6; D: .; DNA: TGTGCCAGCAGTGACGATCGGGGGTCACCCCTCCACTTT; CDR3: CASSDDRGSPLHF
size: .; V: TRBV18; J: TRBJ1-1; D: .; DNA: TGTGCCAGCTCACCACCGGTGGTCCGGAGCACTGAAGCTTTCTTT; CDR3: CASSPPVVRSTEAFF
size: .; V: TRBV6-1; J: TRBJ2-2; D: .; DNA: TGTGCCAGCAGTGATTTTCCGGGTGGCACCGGGGAGCTGTTTTTT; CDR3: CASSDFPGGTGELFF
size: .; V: TRBV7-9; J: TRBJ1-3; D: TRBD1; DNA: TGTGCCAGCAGCGCTTACAGGGGGCACTCTGGAAACACCATATATTTT; CDR3: CASSAYRGHSGNTIYF
size: .; V: TRBV27; J: TRBJ2-5; D: .; DNA: TGTGCCAGCAGTTTAAGGATGGGGGGGGGCCGGGAGACCCAGTACTTC; CDR3: CASSLRMGGGRETQYF
size: .; V: TRBV9; J: TRBJ1-1; D: .; DNA: TGTGCCAGCAGCGTAGCCGGGGTCAACGAGGCTTTCTTT; CDR3: CASSVAGVNEAFF
size: .; V: TRBV2; J: TRBJ2-4; D: .; DNA: TGTGCCAGCACCGCTAGGGGAGGAGGAAGGGACATTCAGTACTTC; CDR3: CASTARGGGRDIQYF
size: once; V: TRBV7-9; J: TRBJ2-7; D: .; DNA: TGTGCCAGCAGCGCGAAATCGGCAGGGAAGAACGAGCAGTACTTC; CDR3: CASSAKSAGKNEQYF
size: .; V: TRBV5-4; J: TRBJ1-5; D: .; DNA: TGTGCCAGCAGCTTGGGTCTGGGGCCGGATCAGCCCCAGCATTTT; CDR3: CASSLGLGPDQPQHF
size: .; V: TRBV7-9; J: TRBJ1-6; D: .; DNA: TGTGCCAGCAGCCCGAGGCAGGGTAGAAATTCACCCCTCCACTTT; CDR3: CASSPRQGRNSPLHF
size: .; V: TRBV2; J: TRBJ2-2; D: TRBD1; DNA: TGTGCCAGCAGTGTCAGGGGGCCCGGGGAGCTGTTTTTT; CDR3: CASSVRGPGELFF
size: .; V: TRBV5-4; J: TRBJ1-4; D: TRBD1; DNA: TGTGCCAGCAGCCGACAGGGGGGATTAGAAAAACTGTTTTTT; CDR3: CASSRQGGLEKLFF
size: .; V: TRBV4-1; J: TRBJ1-6; D: .; DNA: TGCGCCAGCAGGGAAGAGGGTCTGGATAATTCACCCCTCCACTTT; CDR3: CASREEGLDNSPLHF
size: .; V: TRBV5-1; J: TRBJ1-6; D: .; DNA: TGCGCCAGCAGCGAAGAACAGGGCTTGGGTTCACCCCTCCACTTT; CDR3: CASSEEQGLGSPLHF
size: .; V: TRBV6-1; J: TRBJ2-2; D: .; DNA: TGTGCCAGCAGTGAACCTATTGGCACCGGGGAGCTGTTTTTT; CDR3: CASSEPIGTGELFF
size: .; V: TRBV29-1; J: TRBJ2-5; D: TRBD1; DNA: TGCAGCGTTGAATTCCCCGGGACAGAAGAGACCCAGTACTTC; CDR3: CSVEFPGTEETQYF
size: .; V: TRBV27; J: TRBJ2-7; D: .; DNA: TGTGCCAGCAGTTTCTGGCAGGGTGGTTACGAGCAGTACTTC; CDR3: CASSFWQGGYEQYF
size: .; V: TRBV13; J: TRBJ2-7; D: TRBD1; DNA: TGTGCCAGCAGCCATTGGACAGGGATCGACTCCTACGAGCAGTACTTC; CDR3: CASSHWTGIDSYEQYF
size: .; V: TRBV28; J: TRBJ2-7; D: TRBD1; DNA: TGTGCCAGCAGTTACGGGGACAGGGCCTACGAGCAGTACTTC; CDR3: CASSYGDRAYEQYF
size: .; V: TRBV7-9; J: TRBJ2-7; D: .; DNA: TGTGCCAGCAGCTTAGTGGACACCGACGAGCAGTACTTC; CDR3: CASSLVDTDEQYF
size: once; V: TRBV7-9; J: TRBJ2-5; D: TRBD2; DNA: TGTGCCAGCAGCTTTCCGCTAGCGGGGCGAGAGACCCAGTACTTC; CDR3: CASSFPLAGRETQYF
size: .; V: TRBV29-1; J: TRBJ2-3; D: .; DNA: TGCAGCGCAAGGAAGGGGTCCCCCACAGATACGCAGTATTTT; CDR3: CSARKGSPTDTQYF
size: .; V: TRBV19; J: TRBJ1-1; D: .; DNA: TGTGCCAGTAGTCCATTTCGGGGCACTGAAGCTTTCTTT; CDR3: CASSPFRGTEAFF
size: .; V: TRBV10-2; J: TRBJ2-7; D: .; DNA: TGCGCCAGCAGCTTTGACACCTACTACGAGCAGTACTTC; CDR3: CASSFDTYYEQYF
size: once; V: TRBV5-1; J: TRBJ1-4; D: .; DNA: TGCGCCAGCACCCGCGGACAGAACGAAAAACTGTTTTTT; CDR3: CASTRGQNEKLFF
size: .; V: TRBV18; J: TRBJ2-7; D: .; DNA: TGTGCCAGCTCACCAACGCGCCCGAACCTAGACGAGCAGTACTTC; CDR3: CASSPTRPNLDEQYF
size: .; V: TRBV6-1; J: TRBJ2-1; D: .; DNA: TGTGCCAGCAAGGCCCCCCAGGGGTCCTACAATGAGCAGTTCTTC; CDR3: CASKAPQGSYNEQFF
size: .; V: TRBV29-1; J: TRBJ2-3; D: .; DNA: TGCAGCGTTGAGCCCAGGAAATTTCATGGTACGCAGTATTTT; CDR3: CSVEPRKFHGTQYF
size: .; V: TRBV10-3; J: TRBJ2-1; D: .; DNA: TGTGCCATCAGTGAGTCAGGAGGGGGCGAATACAATGAGCAGTTCTTC; CDR3: CAISESGGGEYNEQFF
size: .; V: TRBV6-6; J: TRBJ2-7; D: .; DNA: TGTGCCAGCAGTGAGATTTCCTACGAGCAGTACTTC; CDR3: CASSEISYEQYF
size: medium-sized; V: TRBV7-8; J: TRBJ1-1; D: .; DNA: TGTGCCAGCAGCCCGCATGGGGCAGGGATCACTGAAGCTTTCTTT; CDR3: CASSPHGAGITEAFF
size: once; V: TRBV5-5; J: TRBJ2-1; D: TRBD2; DNA: TGTGCCAGCAGCCTGCGGGGGACTAGCGGGGCCAATGAGCAGTTCTTC; CDR3: CASSLRGTSGANEQFF
size: few; V: TRBV7-9; J: TRBJ2-3; D: TRBD2; DNA: TGTGCCAGCAGCTTAGGTGGGGGACTAGCGGGGCGCACAGATACGCAGTATTTT; CDR3: CASSLGGGLAGRTDTQYF
size: .; V: TRBV5-1; J: TRBJ2-2; D: .; DNA: TGCGCCAGCAGCCTACAGACTAGCACCGGGGAGCTGTTTTTT; CDR3: CASSLQTSTGELFF
size: .; V: TRBV19; J: TRBJ1-1; D: .; DNA: TGTGCCAGTAGTGTAGGTGCCCCGGTCACTGAAGCTTTCTTT; CDR3: CASSVGAPVTEAFF
size: few; V: TRBV28; J: TRBJ2-5; D: TRBD2; DNA: TGTGCCAGCATGCGGGGGGGCCGAGAGACCCAGTACTTC; CDR3: CASMRGGRETQYF
size: .; V: TRBV2; J: TRBJ1-2; D: .; DNA: TGTGTCAGCAGTGAAAGTTACTCATATGGCTACACCTTC; CDR3: CVSSESYSYGYTF
size: .; V: TRBV6-5; J: TRBJ2-7; D: TRBD1; DNA: TGTGCCAGCAGTTATAGTCGGACAGGGACCTACGAGCAGTACTTC; CDR3: CASSYSRTGTYEQYF
size: .; V: TRBV5-1; J: TRBJ2-3; D: .; DNA: TGCGCCAGCAGCTTTGGGGGGTTTAGCACAGATACGCAGTATTTT; CDR3: CASSFGGFSTDTQYF
size: once; V: TRBV18; J: TRBJ1-2; D: TRBD1; DNA: TGTGCCAGCTCACCGGGACAGGGCGAGTTCGGCTACACCTTC; CDR3: CASSPGQGEFGYTF
size: .; V: TRBV7-3; J: TRBJ1-2; D: .; DNA: TGTGCCAGCAGCCCAGGCGCAGGGCACTATGGCTACACCTTC; CDR3: CASSPGAGHYGYTF
size: .; V: TRBV6-1; J: TRBJ1-2; D: .; DNA: TGTGCCAGCACCGAAGGGGGGGCCAACTATGGCTACACCTTC; CDR3: CASTEGGANYGYTF
size: .; V: TRBV6-1; J: TRBJ2-1; D: .; DNA: TGTGCCAGCATTGTGGACAGAAACTACAATGAGCAGTTCTTC; CDR3: CASIVDRNYNEQFF
size: .; V: TRBV12-5; J: TRBJ1-6; D: .; DNA: TGTGCTAGTTCGGAGTTTCGGACACCCCTCCACTTT; CDR3: CASSEFRTPLHF
size: few; V: TRBV7-6; J: TRBJ2-3; D: TRBD2; DNA: TGTGCCAGCAGCTTAGTAGCGGGGGGCGGGGATACGCAGTATTTT; CDR3: CASSLVAGGGDTQYF
size: .; V: TRBV4-2; J: TRBJ1-2; D: .; DNA: TGTGCCAGCAGCCAAGATTTCGGCGGCGATGGCTACACCTTC; CDR3: CASSQDFGGDGYTF